Following are 30 T cell receptor beta chains from one sample sequenced in a study of T cells in tuberculosis. After thawing and overnight rest, PBMC were stained with GMM-loaded CD1B tetramer, viability dye and anti-CD3 for sorting. The CD1B tetramers carried C32 glucose monomycolate purified from Rhodococcus equi. The protocol was immunoSEQ multiplex PCR, while the TCRdb copy is restricted to in-frame clones and leaves out a portion. The table has about 59,000 clones, roughly 79% seen once; the top ten hold 13%. What was sequenced was CD1b-GMM tetramer-negative cells sorted from PBMCs. The source of these receptors is an adult woman with latent tuberculosis.

The chain combines TRBV7-9 with TRBJ1-2; 7 bases are a match to TRBD1. The V segment lost 4 bases and the J segment 6 bases; nucleotides outside the gene matches: 8. The V gene's germline CDR1 is SEHNR and CDR2 FQNEAQ (reference sequence). This CDR3 spans 14 amino acids. The CDR3 is CASSSDRAPNGYTF. The DNA of the CDR3 is TGTGCCAGCAGCTCAGACAGGGCCCCCAATGGCTACACCTTC.

The genes are TRBV27 and TRBJ2-1; D is perhaps TRBD2 (5 bases). The ends were cut back, 8 bases at V and 7 bases at J, with 15 bases in the middle. Germline V lookup: CDR1 MNHEY, CDR2 SMNVEV (reference sequence). The CDR3 is made up of 13 amino acids. The CDR3 sequence: CASSRVPQNEQFF. As DNA, the CDR3 is TGTGCCAGCTCGAGGGTGCCACAGAATGAGCAGTTCTTC.

The CDR3 region is CALGEGNYGYTF. The CDR3 DNA reads as TGTGCCCTAGGCGAGGGTAACTATGGCTACACCTTC. The chain links TRBV30 to TRBJ1-2; no clear D gene. This CDR3 contains 12 residues. Germline V CDR1 and CDR2: GTSNPN, SVGIG (reference sequence). V shed 8 bases and J shed 1 base, with 11 bases lying between them.

The V and J genes are TRBV7-8 and TRBJ2-1; 13 bases match TRBD2. The CDR3 loop spans 17 amino acids. The germline gives CDR1 SGHVS, CDR2 FQNEAQ. Germline trimming cut 3 bases from V and 6 bases from J; bases unmatched to any gene: 8. The chain's CDR3 is CASSLPGTSGKANEQFF. CDR3 in DNA: TGTGCCAGCAGCTTGCCCGGGACTAGCGGGAAAGCCAATGAGCAGTTCTTC.

The rearrangement uses TRBV11-3 and TRBJ2-5; 10 bases align to TRBD2. This CDR3 is 17 amino acids long. Trimming removed 1 base from V and 5 bases from J; junction bases left unmatched: 10. CDR1 is SGHNT and CDR2 is YENEEA in the germline V gene. CDR3 in amino acids: CASSLGRLAGLRETQYF. In DNA form, the CDR3 reads TGTGCCAGCAGCTTAGGGAGACTAGCGGGCCTACGGGAGACCCAGTACTTC.

The J gene is TRBJ1-5, the V gene TRBV5-5; 8 nucleotides agree with TRBD1. The CDR3 is 19 residues long. Germline V gene sequence: CDR1 SGHKS, CDR2 YYEKEE (reference sequence). Trimming cost V 4 bases and J 0 bases; bases outside gene matches: 15. The CDR3 DNA follows: TGTGCCAGCAGCCCGGGTATTAGGACAGGGACAACTAGCAATCAGCCCCAGCATTTT. It specifies CASSPGIRTGTTSNQPQHF.

This clone was observed a few times. The chain links TRBV19 to TRBJ2-7; 9 nucleotides agree with TRBD1. Germline trimming cut 5 bases from V and 2 bases from J; bases unmatched to any gene: 7. Germline lookup yields CDR1 LNHDA and CDR2 SQIVND (reference sequence). The CDR3 runs to 15 residues. Here the CDR3 DNA reads TGTGCCAGTAGTCCCTCCCGGACAGGGGCCTACGAGCAGTACTTC. The encoded protein is CASSPSRTGAYEQYF. The full variable domain, rest sourced from reference TRBV19 and TRBJ2-7, is DGGITQSPKYLFRKEGQNVTLSCEQNLNHDAMYWYRQDPGQGLRLIYYSQIVNDFQKGDIAEGYSVSREKKESFPLTVTSAQKNPTAFYLCASSPSRTGAYEQYFGPGTRLTVT.

The CDR3 spells CASSLFYNEQFF. The CDR3 coding sequence is TGTGCCAGCAGTCTTTTCTACAATGAGCAGTTCTTC. V and J are TRBV9 and TRBJ2-1; D is ambiguous. Deletions cut 5 bases from V and 3 bases from J, with 6 bases between. CDR1 and CDR2 (germline): SGDLS, YYNGEE. The CDR3 has 12 amino acids.

Only one count was recorded for this clone. The chain uses TRBV2 and TRBJ2-2; no firm D call. Trimming left V 7 bases short and J 4 bases short, with 10 bases between. Germline V lookup: CDR1 SNHLY, CDR2 FYNNEI. The CDR3 has 13 amino acids. As DNA, the CDR3 is TGTGCCAGCACTACTTACTCCACCGGGGAGCTGTTTTTT. This sequence encodes CASTTYSTGELFF.

The rearrangement joins TRBV2 to TRBJ1-2, with 10 bases matching TRBD1. CDR3 length: 16 amino acids. The junction had 19 bases not matched to a gene; V was cut back by 7 bases and J by 11 bases. Germline V gene sequence: CDR1 SNHLY, CDR2 FYNNEI. In DNA form, the CDR3 reads TGTGCCAGCACTGGACCCCCCGGACAGGGGGGCTCCCAGTACACCTTC. This gives the protein CASTGPPGQGGSQYTF.

This clone has only a few counts. This chain connects TRBV6-5 to TRBJ2-1; perhaps TRBD2 as D (5 bases). CDR1 MNHEY and CDR2 SVGAGI come from the germline V gene. The V gene lost 2 bases and the J gene lost 9 bases, with 5 bases spanning the gap. The CDR3 runs to 11 residues. DNA of the CDR3: TGTGCCAGCAGTTACCGGGGTGAGCAGTTCTTC. It codes for CASSYRGEQFF.

This clone was recorded once. This chain connects TRBV6-1 to TRBJ1-2; possible D gene TRBD1, 5 bases. Germline CDR1 reads MNHNS; CDR2 reads SASEGT. The CDR3 is made up of 14 amino acids. V gave up 2 bases and J gave up 2 bases, with 9 bases separating them. The CDR3 loop is CASSEYAGNYGYTF. The CDR3 DNA reads as TGTGCCAGCAGTGAATACGCAGGGAACTATGGCTACACCTTC.

The chain recombines TRBV7-6 with TRBJ2-1, with 7 positions matching TRBD2. This CDR3 contains 14 residues. Looked up from germline, CDR1 is SGHVS and CDR2 is FNYEAQ. The V segment lost 11 bases and the J segment 10 bases; nucleotides outside the gene matches: 17. CDR3: CAGGGGAVTGEQFF. In DNA form, the CDR3 reads TGTGCCGGGGGGGGAGGGGCCGTAACCGGAGAGCAGTTCTTC.

A few counts support this clone. The chain joins TRBV28 to TRBJ2-1; 7 nucleotides agree with TRBD2. J lost 5 bases, V lost 7 bases, and 8 bases had no gene match. Germline loops: CDR1 MDHEN, CDR2 SYDVKM. This CDR3 contains 14 residues. CDR3 protein: CASNLSGEHNEQFF. The CDR3 DNA reads as TGTGCCAGCAACTTAAGCGGGGAACACAATGAGCAGTTCTTC.

This chain uses TRBV6-1 with TRBJ2-5; 9 nucleotides agree with TRBD2. Germline trimming cut 3 bases from V and 5 bases from J; bases unmatched to any gene: 7. The CDR3 is made up of 15 amino acids. Germline lookup yields CDR1 MNHNS and CDR2 SASEGT. CDR3 protein: CASSDPSGIPETQYF. The CDR3 region has the DNA TGTGCCAGCAGTGACCCTAGCGGGATTCCGGAGACCCAGTACTTC.

This clone has just one count. The chain carries TRBV7-6 and TRBJ2-7, with 10 bases lining up with TRBD1. This CDR3 is 13 amino acids long. Trimming removed 3 bases from V and 6 bases from J; junction bases left unmatched: 2. Germline assignment: CDR1 SGHVS and CDR2 FNYEAQ. The CDR3 region has the DNA TGTGCCAGCAGCTTCGACAGGGGGCGCGAGCAGTACTTC. This codes for CASSFDRGREQYF.

The chain joins TRBV28 to TRBJ1-2, with a tentative D call TRBD1 (6 bases). Trimming shortened V by 4 bases and J by 0 bases, and 18 bases separated the two germline ends. The CDR3 spans 17 residues. Per germline, CDR1 MDHEN and CDR2 SYDVKM. CDR3: CASSSRLADSSNYGYTF. CDR3 DNA sequence: TGTGCCAGCAGTTCCCGGCTGGCGGACAGTTCTAACTATGGCTACACCTTC.

The CDR3 DNA reads TGTGCCAGCAGTAACGTCGGGAGGGGAAACTACGAGCAGTACTTC. It translates to CASSNVGRGNYEQYF. This sequence joins TRBV6-6 and TRBJ2-7, with 8 bases fitting TRBD2. V lost 5 bases and J lost 3; bases outside the gene matches: 9. This CDR3 is built from 15 residues. The germline V gene encodes CDR1 MNHNY and CDR2 SVGAGI (reference sequence).

This clone was picked up a small number of times. This rearrangement joins TRBV27 to TRBJ1-2; 9 nucleotides agree with TRBD1. The germline V gene encodes CDR1 MNHEY and CDR2 SMNVEV (reference sequence). The trim removed 5 bases at V and 7 bases at J, leaving 5 bases unmatched. The CDR3 covers 13 residues. The CDR3 here is CASSKQGAPGYTF. Written as DNA, the CDR3 is TGTGCCAGCAGTAAACAGGGGGCGCCTGGCTACACCTTC.

The rearrangement links TRBV5-8 to TRBJ1-1, with 7 bases fitting TRBD1. Germline CDR1 reads SGHTS; CDR2 reads YDEGEE. The CDR3 sequence is 13 residues long. Germline trimming cut 3 bases from V and 7 bases from J; bases unmatched to any gene: 6. The DNA for the CDR3 is TGTGCCAGCAGCTACCACAGGGGCGGTGAAGCTTTCTTT. Its translation is CASSYHRGGEAFF.

The V gene is TRBV6-5, the J gene TRBJ1-6; 7 bases are shared with TRBD1. This CDR3 spans 14 amino acids. The junction had 8 bases not matched to a gene; V was cut back by 5 bases and J by 10 bases. Germline V lookup: CDR1 MNHEY, CDR2 SVGAGI. The CDR3 sequence: CASSLDRVRSPLHF. The CDR3 DNA reads TGTGCCAGCAGTCTCGACAGGGTACGCTCACCCCTCCACTTT.

This chain connects TRBV9 to TRBJ1-2; tentative D call: TRBD1 (6 bases). The CDR3 totals 14 residues. Trimming stripped 0 bases from V and 8 bases from J, with 14 bases between. In germline, CDR1 is SGDLS, CDR2 YYNGEE. The CDR3 reads CASSVGLQGRGYTF. Written as DNA, the CDR3 is TGTGCCAGCAGCGTAGGCCTACAGGGCAGGGGCTACACCTTC. Filled out from reference TRBV9 and TRBJ1-2, the complete variable domain reads DSGVTQTPKHLITATGQRVTLRCSPRSGDLSVYWYQQSLDQGLQFLIQYYNGEERAKGNILERFSAQQFPDLHSELNLSSLELGDSALYFCASSVGLQGRGYTFGSGTRLTVV.

V usage is TRBV28 and J usage is TRBJ1-1; D not resolved. The CDR3 totals 14 residues. The germline V gene has CDR1 MDHEN and CDR2 SYDVKM. V was pared by 6 bases and J by 4 bases, with 15 bases between. CDR3 bases: TGTGCCAGCAGCTCCCCCGTCCGGAGCACTGAAGCTTTCTTT. Amino acid sequence: CASSSPVRSTEAFF.

The chain has TRBV19 and TRBJ1-1; 9 nucleotides agree with TRBD1. The CDR3 is 16 amino acids. With V trimmed by 7 bases and J by 8 bases, 17 bases remained unmatched. The germline CDR1 and CDR2 sequences are LNHDA and SQIVND (reference sequence). This CDR3 is CASTPSRDRVGGEAFF. CDR3 DNA: TGTGCCAGTACCCCGTCCCGGGACAGGGTCGGGGGGGAAGCTTTCTTT.

V gene TRBV7-9 combines with J gene TRBJ2-1; TRBD1 agrees at 7 bases. Germline loops: CDR1 SEHNR, CDR2 FQNEAQ (reference sequence). The CDR3 covers 16 residues. V lost 0 bases and J lost 7; bases outside the gene matches: 9. CDR3 sequence (DNA): TGTGCCAGCAGCTTAGCGCTCGGGGCAGGGGGAAATGAGCAGTTCTTC. Translated: CASSLALGAGGNEQFF.

The V and J genes are TRBV7-2 and TRBJ2-1; 8 bases agree with TRBD2. Trimming removed 1 base from V and 7 bases from J; junction bases left unmatched: 6. From germline, CDR1 is SGHTA and CDR2 FQGNSA. The CDR3 extends over 15 amino acids. The CDR3 DNA follows: TGTGCCAGCAGCTTAGTGAGCGGGGGACTTAATGAGCAGTTCTTC. This encodes CASSLVSGGLNEQFF.

The V call is TRBV5-1, the J call TRBJ2-5, with TRBD1 identical over 7 bases. Trimming took 0 bases from V and 4 from J; bases not matched to a gene: 6. Germline V CDR1 and CDR2: SGHRS, YFSETQ. The CDR3 is made up of 15 amino acids. The CDR3 sequence is CASSLEGASGETQYF. CDR3 bases: TGCGCCAGCAGCTTGGAGGGGGCTTCCGGAGAGACCCAGTACTTC.

The V gene is TRBV18, the J gene TRBJ2-5; the match to TRBD2 covers 9 bases. The junction had 3 bases not matched to a gene; V was cut back by 2 bases and J by 5 bases. The CDR3 is 14 amino acids. Germline CDR1 KGHSH, CDR2 LQKENI. DNA for the CDR3: TGTGCCAGCTCACCAGCGGGGGGGACCGAGACCCAGTACTTC. Residues: CASSPAGGTETQYF.

The chain uses TRBV19 and TRBJ1-4, with 8 bases fitting TRBD1. Germline lookup yields CDR1 LNHDA and CDR2 SQIVND (reference sequence). The CDR3 loop spans 14 amino acids. J gave up 8 bases and V 4 bases, and 6 bases lay outside the gene matches. The CDR3 sequence: CASSTLGQGEKLFF. The DNA for the CDR3 is TGTGCCAGTAGTACCCTAGGACAGGGCGAAAAACTGTTTTTT.

V gene TRBV6-1 combines with J gene TRBJ2-3; weak D call: TRBD1 (5 bases). Deletions cut 7 bases from V and 10 bases from J, with 21 bases between. CDR1 MNHNS and CDR2 SASEGT come from the germline V gene. The CDR3 length is 14 residues. CDR3 nucleotides: TGTGCCAGCACCCCTCCTCTCCAGGGTTCTGCGCAGTATTTT. It translates to CASTPPLQGSAQYF.